Shown below are 25 T cell receptor beta chains from a single sample sequenced in a study of cytomegalovirus exposure and HLA in healthy donors. Produced via immunoSEQ multiplex PCR; TCRdb's table is partial and in-frame only. The sample yields 150,000 to 160,000 clones, about 86% seen once. Specimen: PBMCs. The receptors were sampled from a man between 18 and 29 years old in good health and CMV-seropositive.

The chain carries TRBV27 and TRBJ2-3; D might be TRBD2 (6 bases). Germline CDR1 is MNHEY and CDR2 is SMNVEV (reference sequence). Trimming shortened V by 2 bases and J by 5 bases, and 14 bases separated the two germline ends. The CDR3 is made up of 15 amino acids. CDR3 protein: CASSLETSLVDTQYF. In DNA form, the CDR3 reads TGTGCCAGCAGTTTAGAGACTAGTTTGGTAGATACGCAGTATTTT.

The chain joins TRBV7-2 to TRBJ2-3; 8 nucleotides align to TRBD2. With V trimmed by 0 bases and J by 1 base, 6 bases remained unmatched. CDR3 size: 17 residues. Germline CDR1 is SGHTA and CDR2 is FQGNSA. CDR3 loop: CASSLAGGAHRTDTQYF. Here the CDR3 DNA reads TGTGCCAGCAGCTTAGCCGGGGGGGCCCACCGCACAGATACGCAGTATTTT. Full variable domain (missing parts from reference TRBV7-2 and TRBJ2-3): GAGVSQSPSNKVTEKGKDVELRCDPISGHTALYWYRQSLGQGLEFLIYFQGNSAPDKSGLPSDRFSAERTGGSVSTLTIQRTQQEDSAVYLCASSLAGGAHRTDTQYFGPGTRLTVL.

This clone was recorded once. V usage is TRBV11-3 and J usage is TRBJ2-3, with 7 bases that match TRBD2. This CDR3 is 14 amino acids long. V was clipped by 8 bases and J by 0 bases; unmatched bases: 5. Germline CDR1 is SGHNT and CDR2 is YENEEA. The CDR3 loop reads CASASGTSTDTQYF. The CDR3 coding sequence is TGTGCCAGCGCTAGCGGAACTAGCACAGATACGCAGTATTTT.

This clone was detected a few times. The chain combines TRBV19 with TRBJ1-5; 7 nucleotides line up with TRBD1. With V trimmed by 5 bases and J by 0 bases, 4 bases remained unmatched. The CDR3 has 15 amino acids. The germline CDR1 and CDR2 sequences are LNHDA and SQIVND (reference sequence). The CDR3 reads CASSDRENSNQPQHF. CDR3 nucleotide sequence: TGTGCCAGTAGTGACAGGGAAAATAGCAATCAGCCCCAGCATTTT.

This clone was seen only once. The chain combines TRBV2 with TRBJ2-7, with TRBD1 matching over 11 bases. The junction had 9 bases not matched to a gene; V was cut back by 5 bases and J by 6 bases. Germline CDR1 is SNHLY and CDR2 is FYNNEI. The CDR3 length is 15 residues. The CDR3 bases are TGTGCCAGCAGTATCGGACAGGGGGCCCTAGGCGAGCAGTACTTC. Translation: CASSIGQGALGEQYF.

The chain employs TRBV7-2 and TRBJ1-2, with 9 bases fitting TRBD1. Germline V gene lookup returns CDR1 SGHTA and CDR2 FQGNSA. The CDR3 totals 14 residues. With 1 base clipped from V and 6 bases from J, the junction kept 3 bases outside the gene matches. The CDR3: CASSLDRGLNGYTF. The DNA of the CDR3 is TGTGCCAGCAGCTTAGACAGGGGGCTTAATGGCTACACCTTC.

V gene TRBV15 combines with J gene TRBJ2-1; the D gene is possibly TRBD1 (5 bases). The CDR3 is 13 amino acids. Germline values: CDR1 LNHNV, CDR2 YYDKDF (reference sequence). Trimming removed 1 base from V and 9 bases from J, with 10 bases in between. CDR3 sequence: CATSRADRGEQFF. The CDR3 coding sequence is TGTGCCACCAGCAGAGCCGATAGGGGTGAGCAGTTCTTC.

J is TRBJ1-4 and V is TRBV5-8, with 8 bases identical to TRBD1. This CDR3 contains 15 residues. Germline CDR1 is SGHTS and CDR2 is YDEGEE. V was pared by 3 bases and J by 4 bases, with 5 bases of the junction left unmatched. This chain's CDR3 is CASSSRGHGNEKLFF. The DNA of the CDR3 is TGTGCCAGCAGCTCCAGGGGGCACGGTAATGAAAAACTGTTTTTT.

The V gene is TRBV4-1, the J gene TRBJ2-7; TRBD2 aligns across 14 bases. CDR1 MGHRA and CDR2 YSYEKL come from the germline V gene. CDR3 length: 15 residues. V lost 6 bases and J lost 6; bases outside the gene matches: 7. The CDR3: CASRATSGRVREQYF. DNA for the CDR3: TGCGCCAGCAGAGCGACTAGCGGGAGGGTCCGCGAGCAGTACTTC.

V is TRBV27 and J is TRBJ1-1; perhaps TRBD1 as D (5 bases). Deletions cut 5 bases from V and 3 bases from J, with 19 bases between. Germline values: CDR1 MNHEY, CDR2 SMNVEV (reference sequence). This CDR3 contains 16 residues. In DNA form, the CDR3 reads TGTGCCAGCAGTGTTATGCCGCGGGGGGGGTACACTGAAGCTTTCTTT. Translated, it gives CASSVMPRGGYTEAFF.

This chain connects TRBV7-9 to TRBJ1-2; D gene ambiguous. This CDR3 is built from 13 residues. Trimming shortened V by 3 bases and J by 4 bases, and 9 bases separated the two germline ends. The germline V gene has CDR1 SEHNR and CDR2 FQNEAQ (reference sequence). For the CDR3, the DNA is TGTGCCAGCAGCTTGGAAACAGCCTATGGCTACACCTTC. As protein: CASSLETAYGYTF. Full variable domain (outside the CDR3, taken from reference TRBV7-9 and TRBJ1-2): DTGVSQNPRHKITKRGQNVTFRCDPISEHNRLYWYRQTLGQGPEFLTYFQNEAQLEKSRLLSDRFSAERPKGSFSTLEIQRTEQGDSAMYLCASSLETAYGYTFGSGTRLTVV.

The chain joins TRBV11-2 to TRBJ1-1; D perhaps matches TRBD1 (6 bases). The CDR3 consists of 17 residues. Trimming removed 4 bases from V and 3 bases from J, with 21 bases in between. Germline V gene sequence: CDR1 SGHAT, CDR2 FQNNGV. CDR3 residues: CASSSGRGGWKDTEAFF. The DNA for the CDR3 is TGTGCCAGCAGCTCCGGGAGGGGGGGGTGGAAGGACACTGAAGCTTTCTTT.

This clone is a singleton in its sample. J is TRBJ1-1 and V is TRBV27; D is perhaps TRBD1 (5 bases). The V gene's germline CDR1 is MNHEY and CDR2 SMNVEV (reference sequence). CDR3 length: 15 amino acids. V was shortened by 3 bases and J by 0 bases, with 11 bases between the two germline ends. CDR3 protein: CASSLWGGMNTEAFF. The CDR3 DNA reads as TGTGCCAGCAGTTTGTGGGGCGGCATGAACACTGAAGCTTTCTTT.

The rearrangement uses TRBV6-4 and TRBJ2-3; 9 positions agree with TRBD2. The J segment lost 4 bases and the V segment lost 5 bases, leaving 4 bases of the junction unmatched. Germline loops: CDR1 MRHNA, CDR2 SNTAGT. The CDR3 covers 14 residues. The CDR3 region is CASSYSGSADTQYF. CDR3 coding DNA: TGTGCCAGCAGTTATAGCGGGAGTGCAGATACGCAGTATTTT.

V gene TRBV9 combines with J gene TRBJ1-4; the D gene is possibly TRBD1 (5 bases). With 0 bases removed from V and 12 bases from J, the gap between germline ends came to 18 bases. Germline V lookup: CDR1 SGDLS, CDR2 YYNGEE. The CDR3 sequence is 15 residues long. The CDR3 region has the DNA TGTGCCAGCAGCGTAGCAGCGGCTGGGGGAGGAGAACTGTTTTTT. Its protein is CASSVAAAGGGELFF.

The V call is TRBV6-5, the J call TRBJ2-7, with D tentatively TRBD2 (6 bases). V lost 0 bases and J lost 2, with 8 bases in between. Germline values: CDR1 MNHEY, CDR2 SVGAGI. CDR3 length: 14 residues. The CDR3: CASSYSRLAYEQYF. The CDR3 bases are TGTGCCAGCAGTTACTCCCGACTAGCCTACGAGCAGTACTTC.

The rearrangement links TRBV2 to TRBJ2-7, with 7 bases lining up with TRBD1. CDR1 is SNHLY, CDR2 FYNNEI, per germline. The CDR3 loop spans 15 amino acids. V gave up 6 bases and J gave up 0 bases; unmatched junction bases: 8. The CDR3 spells CASSPTGVSSYEQYF. CDR3 in DNA: TGTGCCAGCAGCCCCACAGGGGTCTCCTCCTACGAGCAGTACTTC. The entire variable domain, with the rest obtained from reference TRBV2 and TRBJ2-7, is as follows: EPEVTQTPSHQVTQMGQEVILRCVPISNHLYFYWYRQILGQKVEFLVSFYNNEISEKSEIFDDQFSVERPDGSNFTLKIRSTKLEDSAMYFCASSPTGVSSYEQYFGPGTRLTVT.

CDR3 nucleotide sequence: TGCGCCAGCAGCCCTGAGGGGGATGAAAAACTGTTTTTT. Its translation: CASSPEGDEKLFF. The rearrangement links TRBV5-1 to TRBJ1-4; possible D gene TRBD1, 6 bases. With 4 bases removed from V and 6 bases from J, the gap between germline ends came to 10 bases. Germline CDR1 reads SGHRS; CDR2 reads YFSETQ. CDR3 size: 13 residues.

J is TRBJ1-5 and V is TRBV30, with a possible D match to TRBD1 (5 bases). The CDR3 runs 15 residues. The germline V gene encodes CDR1 GTSNPN and CDR2 SVGIG (reference sequence). Between the trimmed V and J ends, which lost 4 bases and 0 bases, there was a span of 13 bases. The CDR3 DNA reads TGTGCCTGGACGGCAGGGTCACTTAGCAATCAGCCCCAGCATTTT. Amino acids: CAWTAGSLSNQPQHF.

The chain combines TRBV2 with TRBJ1-4; D gene ambiguous. V dropped 6 bases and J dropped 5 bases, with 7 bases sitting between them. Per germline, CDR1 SNHLY and CDR2 FYNNEI. The CDR3 length is 12 residues. The CDR3 loop reads CASRAVNEKLFF. The CDR3 nucleotides are TGTGCCAGCAGGGCGGTAAATGAAAAACTGTTTTTT.

The J gene is TRBJ1-1, the V gene TRBV29-1; 12 nucleotides agree with TRBD1. This CDR3 has 15 residues. The trim removed 6 bases at V and 6 bases at J, leaving 11 bases unmatched. Germline V gene lookup returns CDR1 SQVTM and CDR2 ANQGSEA. The CDR3 DNA reads TGCAGCGTCGGGACAGGGGGCTCCCTGGTGGCTGAAGCTTTCTTT. Translation gives CSVGTGGSLVAEAFF. The complete variable domain, with remaining parts taken from reference TRBV29-1 and TRBJ1-1, reads SAVISQKPSRDICQRGTSLTIQCQVDSQVTMMFWYRQQPGQSLTLIATANQGSEATYESGFVIDKFPISRPNLTFSTLTVSNMSPEDSSIYLCSVGTGGSLVAEAFFGQGTRLTVV.

This sequence joins TRBV29-1 and TRBJ2-1; 10 nucleotides align to TRBD2. The trim removed 7 bases at V and 4 bases at J, leaving 7 bases unmatched. The germline CDR1 and CDR2 sequences are SQVTM and ANQGSEA. The CDR3 is 14 residues long. The CDR3 here is CSALSGGPYNEQFF. CDR3 DNA: TGCAGCGCCCTTAGCGGGGGGCCTTACAATGAGCAGTTCTTC.

This rearrangement joins TRBV27 to TRBJ2-7; unclear D gene. Trimming shortened V by 3 bases and J by 3 bases, and 9 bases separated the two germline ends. CDR3 size: 13 residues. From germline, CDR1 is MNHEY and CDR2 SMNVEV (reference sequence). The CDR3, as DNA: TGTGCCAGCAGTTTCCGAACAAACTACGAGCAGTACTTC. It yields the protein CASSFRTNYEQYF.

The rearrangement joins TRBV27 to TRBJ1-2, with 8 positions matching TRBD1. This CDR3 is built from 15 residues. CDR1 is MNHEY and CDR2 is SMNVEV in the germline V gene (reference sequence). J lost 4 bases, V lost 2 bases, and 6 bases had no gene match. CDR3 region: CASSLEQGAIYGYTF. CDR3 bases: TGTGCCAGCAGTTTAGAGCAGGGGGCAATCTATGGCTACACCTTC.

V is TRBV5-1 and J is TRBJ2-1; TRBD1 matches at 10 bases. V shed 4 bases and J 8 bases; nucleotides not matched to a gene: 9. Germline V gene data show CDR1 as SGHRS and CDR2 as YFSETQ. The CDR3 has 15 residues. The chain's CDR3 is CASSPGTGARDEQFF. The CDR3, as DNA: TGCGCCAGCAGCCCCGGGACAGGGGCCCGAGATGAGCAGTTCTTC.